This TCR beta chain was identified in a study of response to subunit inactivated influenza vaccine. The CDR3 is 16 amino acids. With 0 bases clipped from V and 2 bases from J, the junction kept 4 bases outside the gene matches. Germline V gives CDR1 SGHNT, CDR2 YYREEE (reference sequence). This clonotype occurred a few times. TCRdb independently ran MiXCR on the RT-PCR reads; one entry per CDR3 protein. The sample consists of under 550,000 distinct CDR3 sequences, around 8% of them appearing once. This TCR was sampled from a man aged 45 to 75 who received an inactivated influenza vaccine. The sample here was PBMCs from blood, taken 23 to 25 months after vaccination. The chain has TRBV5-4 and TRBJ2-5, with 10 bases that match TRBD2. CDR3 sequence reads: CASSLVLAGGQETQYF. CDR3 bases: TGTGCCAGCAGCTTGGTGTTAGCGGGAGGACAAGAGACCCAGTACTTC.